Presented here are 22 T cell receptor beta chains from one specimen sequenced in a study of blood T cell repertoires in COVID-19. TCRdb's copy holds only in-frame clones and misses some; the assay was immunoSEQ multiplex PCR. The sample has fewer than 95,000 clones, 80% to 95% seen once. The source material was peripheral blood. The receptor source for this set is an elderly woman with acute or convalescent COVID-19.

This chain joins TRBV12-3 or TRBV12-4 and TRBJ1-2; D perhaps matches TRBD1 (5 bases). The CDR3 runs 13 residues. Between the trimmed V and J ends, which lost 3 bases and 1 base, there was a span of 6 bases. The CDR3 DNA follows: TGTGCCAGCAGTTTTCAGGGTAACTATGGCTACACCTTC. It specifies CASSFQGNYGYTF.

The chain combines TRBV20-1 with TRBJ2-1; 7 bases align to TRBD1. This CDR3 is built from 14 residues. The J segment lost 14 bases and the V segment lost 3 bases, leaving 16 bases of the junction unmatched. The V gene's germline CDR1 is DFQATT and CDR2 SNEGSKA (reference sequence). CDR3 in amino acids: CSASSGRVGGEKFF. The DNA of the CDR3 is TGCAGTGCTAGTTCTGGTCGGGTAGGGGGCGAAAAGTTCTTC.

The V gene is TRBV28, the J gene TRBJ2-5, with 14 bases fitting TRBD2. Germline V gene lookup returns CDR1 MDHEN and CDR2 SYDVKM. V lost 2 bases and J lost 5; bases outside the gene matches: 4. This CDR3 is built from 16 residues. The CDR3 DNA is TGTGCCAGCAGTTTAGGGACTAGCGGGAGAGGGGAGACCCAGTACTTC. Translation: CASSLGTSGRGETQYF.

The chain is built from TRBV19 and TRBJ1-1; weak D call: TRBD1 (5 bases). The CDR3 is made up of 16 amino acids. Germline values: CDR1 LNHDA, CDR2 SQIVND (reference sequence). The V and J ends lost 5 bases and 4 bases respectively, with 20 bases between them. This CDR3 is CASSEPRVAGSTEAFF. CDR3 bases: TGTGCCAGTAGTGAACCCAGGGTTGCGGGGAGCACTGAAGCTTTCTTT.

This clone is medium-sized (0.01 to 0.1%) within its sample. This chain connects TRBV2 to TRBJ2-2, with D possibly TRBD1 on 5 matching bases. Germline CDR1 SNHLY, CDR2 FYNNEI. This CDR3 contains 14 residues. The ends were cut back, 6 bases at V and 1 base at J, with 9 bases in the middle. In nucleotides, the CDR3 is TGTGCCAGCAGGACAGAGTTGAACACCGGGGAGCTGTTTTTT. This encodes CASRTELNTGELFF.

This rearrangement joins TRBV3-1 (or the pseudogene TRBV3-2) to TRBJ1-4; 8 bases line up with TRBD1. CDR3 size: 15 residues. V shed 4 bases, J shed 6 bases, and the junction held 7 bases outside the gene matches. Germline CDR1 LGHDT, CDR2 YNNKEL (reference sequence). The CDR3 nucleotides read TGTGCCAGCAGCCGTTGGACAGGGATGGATGAAAAACTGTTTTTT. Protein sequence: CASSRWTGMDEKLFF.

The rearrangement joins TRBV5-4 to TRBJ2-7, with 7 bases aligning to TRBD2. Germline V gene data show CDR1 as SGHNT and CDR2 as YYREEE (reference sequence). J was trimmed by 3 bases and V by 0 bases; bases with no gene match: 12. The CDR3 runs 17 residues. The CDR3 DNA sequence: TGTGCCAGCAGCTTGGGTAGCGGCGGGAGACTGCGCTACGAGCAGTACTTC. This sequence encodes CASSLGSGGRLRYEQYF.

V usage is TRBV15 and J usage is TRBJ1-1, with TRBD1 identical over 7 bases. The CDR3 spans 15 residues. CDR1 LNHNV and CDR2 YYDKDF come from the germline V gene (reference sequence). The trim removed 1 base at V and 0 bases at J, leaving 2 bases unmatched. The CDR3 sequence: CATSRGDRVNTEAFF. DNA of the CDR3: TGTGCCACCAGCAGAGGTGACAGGGTGAACACTGAAGCTTTCTTT.

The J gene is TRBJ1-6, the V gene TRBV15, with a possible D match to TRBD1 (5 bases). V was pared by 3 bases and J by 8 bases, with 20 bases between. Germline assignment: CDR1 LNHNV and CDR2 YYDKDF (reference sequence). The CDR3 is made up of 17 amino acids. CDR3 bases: TGTGCCACCAGCAGTGTTGCGGGGTTGGGGGTAGATTCACCCCTCCACTTT. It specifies CATSSVAGLGVDSPLHF.

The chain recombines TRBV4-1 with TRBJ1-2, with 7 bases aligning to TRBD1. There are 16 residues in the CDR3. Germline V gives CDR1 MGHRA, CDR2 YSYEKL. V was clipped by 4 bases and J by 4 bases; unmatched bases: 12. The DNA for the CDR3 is TGCGCCAGCAGCCGGGGACAGATTGTGGGCCCCTATGGCTACACCTTC. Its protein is CASSRGQIVGPYGYTF.

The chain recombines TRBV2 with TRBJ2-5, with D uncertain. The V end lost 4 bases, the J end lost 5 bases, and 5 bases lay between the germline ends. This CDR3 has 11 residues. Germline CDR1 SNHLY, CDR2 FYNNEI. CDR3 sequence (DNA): TGTGCCAGCAGTGTGAGGGAGACCCAGTACTTC. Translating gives CASSVRETQYF.

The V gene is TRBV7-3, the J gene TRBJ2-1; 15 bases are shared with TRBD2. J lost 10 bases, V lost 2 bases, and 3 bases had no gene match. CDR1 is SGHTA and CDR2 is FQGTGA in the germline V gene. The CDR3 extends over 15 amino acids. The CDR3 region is CASSLGTSGGKEQFF. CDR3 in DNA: TGTGCCAGCAGCTTAGGGACTAGCGGGGGGAAAGAGCAGTTCTTC. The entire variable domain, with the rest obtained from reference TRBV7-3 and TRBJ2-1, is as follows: GAGVSQTPSNKVTEKGKYVELRCDPISGHTALYWYRQSLGQGPEFLIYFQGTGAADDSGLPNDRFFAVRPEGSVSTLKIQRTERGDSAVYLCASSLGTSGGKEQFFGPGTRLTVL.

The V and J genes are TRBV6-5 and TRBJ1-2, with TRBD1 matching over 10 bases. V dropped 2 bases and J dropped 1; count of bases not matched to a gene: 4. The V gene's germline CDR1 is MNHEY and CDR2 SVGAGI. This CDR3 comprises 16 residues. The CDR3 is CASSYARTGGNYGYTF. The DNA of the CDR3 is TGTGCCAGCAGTTACGCGAGGACAGGGGGTAACTATGGCTACACCTTC.

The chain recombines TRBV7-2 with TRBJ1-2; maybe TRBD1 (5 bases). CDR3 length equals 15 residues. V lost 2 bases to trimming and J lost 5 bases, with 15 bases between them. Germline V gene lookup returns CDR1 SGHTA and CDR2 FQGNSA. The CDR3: CASSLSPRVDYGYTF. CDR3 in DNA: TGTGCCAGCAGCTTAAGTCCCAGGGTTGATTATGGCTACACCTTC.

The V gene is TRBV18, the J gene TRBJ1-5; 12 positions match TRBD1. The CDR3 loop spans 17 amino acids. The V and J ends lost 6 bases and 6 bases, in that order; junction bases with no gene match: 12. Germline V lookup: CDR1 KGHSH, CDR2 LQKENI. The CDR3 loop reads CASSPLPGQGAIQPQHF. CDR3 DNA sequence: TGTGCCAGCTCTCCATTGCCGGGACAGGGGGCAATTCAGCCCCAGCATTTT.

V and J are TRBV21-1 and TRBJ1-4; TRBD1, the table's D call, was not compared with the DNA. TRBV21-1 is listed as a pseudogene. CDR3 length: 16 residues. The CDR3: CASSKEGGQLNEKLFF. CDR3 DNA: TGTGCCAGCAGCAAAGAAGGAGGACAGCTGAATGAAAAACTGTTTTTT.

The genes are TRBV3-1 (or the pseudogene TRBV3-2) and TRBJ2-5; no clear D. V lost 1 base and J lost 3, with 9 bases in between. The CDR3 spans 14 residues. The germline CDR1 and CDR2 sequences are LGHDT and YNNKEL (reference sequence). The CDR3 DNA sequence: TGTGCCAGCAGCCAAGGAAGGAGAGAAGAGACCCAGTACTTC. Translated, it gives CASSQGRREETQYF.

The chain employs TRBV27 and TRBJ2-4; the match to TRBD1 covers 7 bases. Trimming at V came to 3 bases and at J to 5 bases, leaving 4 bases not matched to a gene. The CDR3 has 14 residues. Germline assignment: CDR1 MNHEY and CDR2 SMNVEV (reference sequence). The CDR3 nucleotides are TGTGCCAGCAGTTTTATAGGGGGCGAAAACATTCAGTACTTC. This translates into CASSFIGGENIQYF.

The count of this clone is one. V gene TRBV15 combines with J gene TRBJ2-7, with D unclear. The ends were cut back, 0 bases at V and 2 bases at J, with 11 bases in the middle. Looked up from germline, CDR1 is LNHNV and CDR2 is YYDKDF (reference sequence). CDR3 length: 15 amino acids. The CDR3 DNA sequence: TGTGCCACCAGCAGAGATCCCGCCACTACCTACGAGCAGTACTTC. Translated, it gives CATSRDPATTYEQYF. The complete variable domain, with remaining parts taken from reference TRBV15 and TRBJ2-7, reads DAMVIQNPRYQVTQFGKPVTLSCSQTLNHNVMYWYQQKSSQAPKLLFHYYDKDFNNEADTPDNFQSRRPNTSFCFLDIRSPGLGDTAMYLCATSRDPATTYEQYFGPGTRLTVT.

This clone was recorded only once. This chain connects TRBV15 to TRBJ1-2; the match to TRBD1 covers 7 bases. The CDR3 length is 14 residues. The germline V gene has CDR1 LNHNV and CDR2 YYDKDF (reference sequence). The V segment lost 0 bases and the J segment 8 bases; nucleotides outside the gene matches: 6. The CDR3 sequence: CATSRDGTVEGYTF. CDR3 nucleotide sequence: TGTGCCACCAGCAGAGACGGGACAGTGGAGGGCTACACCTTC.

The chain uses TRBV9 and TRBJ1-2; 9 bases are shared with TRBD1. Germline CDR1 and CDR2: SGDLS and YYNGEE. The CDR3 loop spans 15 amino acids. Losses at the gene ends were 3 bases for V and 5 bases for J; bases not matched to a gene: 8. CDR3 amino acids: CASSAPGQGRYGYTF. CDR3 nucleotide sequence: TGTGCCAGCAGCGCTCCGGGACAGGGCCGTTATGGCTACACCTTC.

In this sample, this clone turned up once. The CDR3 DNA is TGCAGTGCTGGACAGGGGGCGCAGAAGTACTTC. It is translated as CSAGQGAQKYF. The chain employs TRBV20-1 and TRBJ2-5; TRBD1 agrees at 11 bases. The length of the CDR3 is 11 residues. Germline lookup yields CDR1 DFQATT and CDR2 SNEGSKA (reference sequence). The trim removed 5 bases at V and 12 bases at J, leaving 5 bases unmatched.